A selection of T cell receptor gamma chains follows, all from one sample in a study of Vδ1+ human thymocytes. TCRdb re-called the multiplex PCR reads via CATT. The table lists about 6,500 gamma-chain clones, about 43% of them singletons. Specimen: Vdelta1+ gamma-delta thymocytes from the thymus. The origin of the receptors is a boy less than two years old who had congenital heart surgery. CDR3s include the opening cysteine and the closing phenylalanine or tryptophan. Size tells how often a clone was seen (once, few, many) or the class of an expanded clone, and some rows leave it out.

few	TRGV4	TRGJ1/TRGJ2	CATWDANYYKKLF	TGTGCCACCTGGGATGCTAATTATTATAAGAAACTCTTT
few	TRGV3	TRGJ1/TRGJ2	CATWALRYKKLF	TGTGCCACCTGGGCATTAAGATATAAGAAACTCTTT
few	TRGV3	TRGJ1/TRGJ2	CATWDRGPLNYYKKLF	TGTGCCACCTGGGACAGGGGGCCCCTGAATTATTATAAGAAACTCTTT
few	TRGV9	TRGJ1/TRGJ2	CALWEVRYKKLF	TGTGCCTTGTGGGAGGTGCGTTATAAGAAACTCTTT
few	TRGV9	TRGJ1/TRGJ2	CALWAPGLNYKKLF	TGTGCCTTGTGGGCTCCGGGCCTGAATTATAAGAAACTCTTT
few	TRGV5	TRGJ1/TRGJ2	CATWDRPSAKLF	TGTGCCACCTGGGACAGGCCCAGTGCGAAACTCTTT
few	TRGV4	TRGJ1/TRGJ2	CATWDTCKKLF	TGTGCCACCTGGGATACCTGTAAGAAACTCTTT
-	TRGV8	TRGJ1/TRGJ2	CATWTYKKLF	TGTGCCACCTGGACTTATAAGAAACTCTTT
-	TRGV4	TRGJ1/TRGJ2	CATWDGQEKLF	TGTGCCACCTGGGATGGGCAGGAGAAACTCTTT
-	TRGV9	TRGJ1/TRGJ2	CALWDPNKKLF	TGTGCCTTGTGGGACCCGAATAAGAAACTCTTT
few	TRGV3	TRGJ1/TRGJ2	CATWEEDYKKLF	TGTGCCACCTGGGAAGAGGATTATAAGAAACTCTTT
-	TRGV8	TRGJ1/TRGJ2	CATWDRQWKLF	TGTGCCACCTGGGATAGGCAATGGAAACTCTTT
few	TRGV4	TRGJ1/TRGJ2	CATWDGRGYYKKLF	TGTGCCACCTGGGATGGGCGGGGTTATTATAAGAAACTCTTT
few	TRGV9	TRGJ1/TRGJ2	CALWELSKKLF	TGTGCCTTGTGGGAGCTTAGTAAGAAACTCTTT
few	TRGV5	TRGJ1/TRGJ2	CATWDSFKKLF	TGTGCCACCTGGGACAGCTTTAAGAAACTCTTT
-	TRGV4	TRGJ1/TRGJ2	CATWDSDYYKKLF	TGTGCCACCTGGGATTCCGATTATTATAAGAAACTCTTT
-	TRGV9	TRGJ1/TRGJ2	CALWESPDYYKKLF	TGTGCCTTGTGGGAGTCACCGGATTATTATAAGAAACTATTT
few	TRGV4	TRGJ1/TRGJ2	CATWDGRAPNLIEKLF	TGTGCCACCTGGGATGGGCGGGCGCCCAATTTGATTGAGAAACTCTTT
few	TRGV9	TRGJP	CALCRQELGKKIKVF	TGTGCCTTGTGCCGACAAGAGTTGGGCAAAAAAATCAAGGTATTT
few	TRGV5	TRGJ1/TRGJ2	CATWDRRWNYKKLF	TGTGCCACCTGGGACAGGCGATGGAATTATAAGAAACTCTTT
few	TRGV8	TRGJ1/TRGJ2	CATWEGYKKLF	TGTGCCACCTGGGAAGGTTATAAGAAGCTCTTT
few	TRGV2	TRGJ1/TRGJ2	CATWDGPWYYKKLF	TGTGCCACCTGGGACGGGCCTTGGTATTATAAGAAACTCTTT
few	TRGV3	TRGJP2	CATWDTPDWIKTF	TGTGCCACCTGGGACACTCCGGATTGGATCAAGACGTTT
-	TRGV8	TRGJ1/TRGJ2	CATWDHFKKLF	TGTGCCACCTGGGATCACTTTAAGAAACTCTTT
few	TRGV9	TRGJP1	CALWEDYTTGWFKIF	TGTGCCTTGTGGGAGGATTATACCACTGGTTGGTTCAAGATATTT
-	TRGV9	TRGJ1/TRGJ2	CALWELRHYKKLF	TGTGCCTTGTGGGAGCTACGACATTATAAGAAACTCTTT
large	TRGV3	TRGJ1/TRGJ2	CATWDRRYKKLF	TGTGCCACCTGGGACAGGCGGTATAAGAAACTCTTT
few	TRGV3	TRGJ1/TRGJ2	CATWDRLRYKKLF	TGTGCCACCTGGGACAGGCTACGTTATAAGAAACTCTTT